This T cell receptor (beta chain) was recorded in a study of metastatic and nonmetastatic thyroid tumors. In its sample, this clone was seen many times. No patient had received any treatment before thyroid surgery. From the PCR reads, TCRdb re-called clones with MiXCR. The repertoire holds about 50,000 clones, with less than 4.5% as singletons. Germline CDR1 reads SGHRS; CDR2 reads YFSETQ. Deletions cut 1 base from V and 7 bases from J, with 9 bases between. This CDR3 contains 12 residues. Sequencing was carried out using blood. This sequence was found in a female donor with papillary thyroid cancer or a benign thyroid nodule (not recorded which). Some clones in this sample may be carry-over from other donors' samples. The V gene is TRBV5-1, the J gene TRBJ2-7; D gene uncertain. The CDR3 here is CASSLSLGEQYF. DNA for the CDR3: TGCGCCAGCAGCTTGTCCCTGGGTGAGCAGTACTTC. The full variable domain, its missing parts supplied by reference TRBV5-1 and TRBJ2-7, is KAGVTQTPRYLIKTRGQQVTLSCSPISGHRSVSWYQQTPGQGLQFLFEYFSETQRNKGNFPGRFSGRQFSNSRSEMNVSTLELGDSALYLCASSLSLGEQYFGPGTRLTVT.